The rows below give T cell receptor beta chains drawn from one sample of a study of blood T cells in healthy people across ages. TCRdb fed the 5' RACE reads into MiXCR, producing one record per CDR3 protein. The sample has around 2 million distinct CDR3 sequences, 39% seen once; the top ten hold about 23%. The sample taken for sequencing was blood. The receptors were gathered from a human donor in good health. Both conserved end residues are part of each CDR3. The D gene is left open where the match is weak. Some rows mark clone size as missing; the rest say once, few, many or name a class of expanded clone.

j_gene | abundance | d_gene | v_gene | CDR3aa | CDR3nt
TRBJ1-4 | - | - | TRBV6-2/TRBV6-3 | CASRPGQFNEKLFF | TGTGCCAGCAGACCCGGACAGTTTAATGAAAAACTGTTTTTT
TRBJ2-1 | - | TRBD2 | TRBV7-2 | CTSSPRLAGDHEQFF | TGTACCAGCAGCCCGAGACTAGCGGGGGACCATGAGCAGTTCTTC
TRBJ1-4 | - | - | TRBV5-1 | CASSPAVAGTNEKLFF | TGCGCCAGCAGCCCGGCCGTGGCAGGTACTAATGAAAAACTGTTTTTT
TRBJ2-1 | - | TRBD1 | TRBV6-2/TRBV6-3 | CASINRDRGREQFF | TGTGCCAGCATTAACCGGGACAGGGGTCGGGAGCAGTTCTTC
TRBJ1-2 | few | - | TRBV12-3/TRBV12-4 | CASLRGLVGYTF | TGTGCCAGCCTTAGGGGGTTGGTTGGCTACACCTTC
TRBJ2-6 | few | - | TRBV10-3 | CAISEGRYSGANVLTF | TGTGCCATCAGTGAGGGCAGATACTCTGGGGCCAACGTCCTGACTTTC
TRBJ1-2 | - | - | TRBV27 | CASSLVYPPGYTF | TGTGCCAGCAGTTTAGTTTATCCCCCTGGCTACACCTTC
TRBJ1-1 | once | - | TRBV12-3/TRBV12-4 | CASSENLLNTEAFF | TGTGCCAGCAGTGAGAACCTGCTCAACACTGAAGCTTTCTTT
TRBJ1-3 | - | - | TRBV28 | CASSSYISSSGNTIYF | TGTGCCAGCAGTTCCTACATTTCTTCCTCTGGAAACACCATATATTTT
TRBJ2-7 | - | TRBD2 | TRBV12-3/TRBV12-4 | CASSSGLAEYEQYF | TGTGCCAGCAGTTCCGGACTAGCGGAATACGAGCAGTACTTC
TRBJ1-1 | few | - | TRBV7-8 | CASSLAGGTGEAFF | TGTGCCAGCAGCTTAGCGGGGGGCACGGGTGAAGCTTTCTTT
TRBJ2-1 | few | TRBD2 | TRBV2 | CASKTSAPSYNEQFF | TGTGCCAGTAAGACTAGCGCACCCTCCTACAATGAGCAGTTCTTC
TRBJ2-5 | - | - | TRBV29-1 | CSSGRKGETQYF | TGCAGCTCAGGACGTAAAGGGGAGACCCAGTACTTC
TRBJ2-5 | - | - | TRBV12-3/TRBV12-4 | CASSFSAGKETQYF | TGTGCCAGCAGTTTTTCAGCCGGAAAAGAGACCCAGTACTTC
TRBJ2-7 | few | - | TRBV3-1 | CASSQAGLGGEQYF | TGTGCCAGCAGCCAAGCAGGACTTGGCGGCGAGCAGTACTTC